The rows below give T cell receptor beta chains drawn from one sample of a study of regulatory T cells in long-lasting Graves disease. TCRdb recomputed calls from the multiplex PCR reads with MiXCR, one row per CDR3 protein. Among approximately 400,000 distinct CDR3 sequences listed, approximately 15% were seen once. This same sample was also taken into another study, of T cells in Graves' hyperthyroidism and ophthalmopathy.

The sample was peripheral blood mononuclear cells (PBMCs), taken at new diagnosis, from a patient treated with antithyroid drugs. All receptors come from a woman younger than 45 with Graves disease. CDR3s include the opening cysteine and the closing phenylalanine or tryptophan. D genes are given only for firm matches. Some rows have no size entry. The others give once, few or many, or a class for an expanded clone.

TRBV5-6	NA	TRBD2	TRBJ2-3	TGTGCCAGCAGCTTGGGACTAGCGGGAGGACCGATTCCTGCCACAGATACGCAGTATTTT	CASSLGLAGGPIPATDTQYF
TRBV4-2	NA	TRBD2	TRBJ2-1	TGTGCCAGCAGCCCTATAGCGGGAGCCCCCAATGAGCAGTTCTTC	CASSPIAGAPNEQFF
TRBV12-3/TRBV12-4	many	NA	TRBJ1-4	TGTGCCAGCAGTTTAACGAAGGGGGCTAATGAAAAACTGTTTTTT	CASSLTKGANEKLFF
TRBV4-2	NA	NA	TRBJ2-1	TGTGCCAGCAGCCTGCGGACGGGGGAGGGGGTGTTCTTC	CASSLRTGEGVFF
TRBV20-1	few	NA	TRBJ2-6	TGCAGTGCTATCACTCGGGGCTCTGGGGCCAACGTCCTGACTTTC	CSAITRGSGANVLTF
TRBV11-3	many	NA	TRBJ2-3	TGTGCCAGCAGCTCCCAGGGAAGCCGGGACTTCACAGATACGCAGTATTTT	CASSSQGSRDFTDTQYF
TRBV11-2	many	NA	TRBJ1-2	TGTGCCAGCAGCTTAGCTCCCAGGGCGGGGTATGGCTACACCTTC	CASSLAPRAGYGYTF
TRBV13	NA	NA	TRBJ2-7	TGTGCCAGCAGCTCATCGCGTGGAGTCGAGCAGTACTTC	CASSSSRGVEQYF
TRBV30	many	TRBD2	TRBJ2-7	TGTGCCTGGAGGACTAGCGGGTACTACGAGCAGTACTTC	CAWRTSGYYEQYF
TRBV7-9	many	TRBD1	TRBJ2-2	TGTGCCAGCAGCTTAGGTTGGACAGGGGACACCGGGGAGCTGTTTTTT	CASSLGWTGDTGELFF
TRBV27	many	TRBD2	TRBJ2-7	TGTGCCAGCCTCCGGACTAGCGGTCCCTACGAGCAGTACTTC	CASLRTSGPYEQYF
TRBV3-1	many	TRBD1	TRBJ2-1	TGTGCCAGCAGCCAGACCAGACAGGGGCCTTTTAATGAGCAGTTCTTC	CASSQTRQGPFNEQFF
TRBV5-1	many	TRBD1	TRBJ2-7	TGTGCCAGCAGCCTACGGACAGGAGCCTACGAGCAGTACTTC	CASSLRTGAYEQYF
TRBV2	NA	NA	TRBJ1-4	TGTGCCAGCAGTGACCGGGGAACAACTAATGAAAAACTGTTTTTT	CASSDRGTTNEKLFF
TRBV14	NA	NA	TRBJ1-5	TGTGCCAGCAGCCAAGATCTGCAAGGGCCCCAGCATTTT	CASSQDLQGPQHF
TRBV3-1	many	NA	TRBJ2-5	TGTGCCAGCAGCCAAGATTCTAGGGGACGAGGATGGGAGACCCAGTACTTC	CASSQDSRGRGWETQYF
TRBV15	few	TRBD2	TRBJ2-5	TGTGCCACCAGCAGGACTAGCGGGAGGGAGACCCAGTACTTC	CATSRTSGRETQYF
TRBV5-6	few	NA	TRBJ1-5	TGTGCCAGCAGCCGTGGGAGCAACGGGGTTGCTCAGCCCCAGCATTTT	CASSRGSNGVAQPQHF
TRBV9	many	NA	TRBJ1-1	TGTGCCAGCAGCGTAGGGGGGTGGAACACTGAAGCTTTCTTT	CASSVGGWNTEAFF
TRBV20-1	many	NA	TRBJ2-7	TGCAGTGCTAGAGGCCAGGAGCAGTACTTC	CSARGQEQYF
TRBV5-1	NA	TRBD1	TRBJ1-1	TGCGCCAGCAGCGTACCGGGACAGGGGGCTTTCTTT	CASSVPGQGAFF
TRBV7-9	few	TRBD1	TRBJ2-1	TGTGCCAGCAGCTCCGCAGGGGGCGAGCGCACGAGCTCCTACAATGAGCAGTTCTTC	CASSSAGGERTSSYNEQFF
TRBV6-1	NA	NA	TRBJ2-5	TGTGCCAGCAGTGACTCCGAAGAGACCCAGTACTTC	CASSDSEETQYF
TRBV6-1	many	TRBD2	TRBJ2-2	TGTGCCAGCAGTGGACTAGCGGGAGGGCACACCGGGGAGCTGTTTTTT	CASSGLAGGHTGELFF
TRBV13	many	TRBD2	TRBJ2-1	TGTGCCAGCAGCATCGGGACTAGCGGGAGGAATGAGCAGTTCTTC	CASSIGTSGRNEQFF
TRBV7-9	NA	TRBD1	TRBJ2-7	TGTGCCAGCAGCTTATTAGAGGGACAGGGCTACGAGCAGTACTTC	CASSLLEGQGYEQYF
TRBV11-2	few	NA	TRBJ1-3	TGTGCCAGCAACAGAGTAGGGGCTGGAAACACCATATATTTT	CASNRVGAGNTIYF
TRBV24-1	NA	NA	TRBJ2-1	TGTGCCACCAGTGAGGTGGGAGCGGACGCTTCCTACAATGAGCAGTTCTTC	CATSEVGADASYNEQFF
TRBV20-1	many	NA	TRBJ2-7	TGCAGTGCTACCGTACAGGGATTCTCCTACGAGCAGTACTTC	CSATVQGFSYEQYF
TRBV20-1	NA	NA	TRBJ2-1	TGCAGTGCTCCCGCTCTGAGGACCCACTCCTACAATGAGCAGTTCTTC	CSAPALRTHSYNEQFF
TRBV11-3	many	NA	TRBJ1-1	TGTGCCAGCAGCTACCAGGGGCCCGGCACTGAAGCTTTCTTT	CASSYQGPGTEAFF
TRBV9	NA	TRBD2	TRBJ2-2	TGTGCCAGCAGCGGGACTAGCGATGCCACCGGGGAGCTGTTTTTT	CASSGTSDATGELFF
TRBV5-1	many	NA	TRBJ2-7	TGCGCCAGCAGCGTACAAGGACTCGCCTACGAGCAGTACTTC	CASSVQGLAYEQYF
TRBV5-1	many	TRBD1	TRBJ2-7	TGTGCCAGCAGTTTAGGAGGACAGGGGATATACGAGCAGTACTTC	CASSLGGQGIYEQYF
TRBV4-1	NA	NA	TRBJ1-1	TGCGCCAGCAGCCAAGATCGGCTTGGGGGTTTTCGGAACACTGAAGCTTTCTTT	CASSQDRLGGFRNTEAFF
TRBV12-3/TRBV12-4	many	NA	TRBJ2-3	TGTGCCAGCAGCCCCTCGGGGAGTAGCACAGATACGCAGTATTTT	CASSPSGSSTDTQYF
TRBV3-1	many	NA	TRBJ2-1	TGTGCCAGCCAGAAAGGGGGGAGCTCCTACAATGAGCAGTTCTTC	CASQKGGSSYNEQFF
TRBV29-1	NA	TRBD2	TRBJ2-1	TGCAGCGCCGACGGCCTAGCGGGAGGAGGTGAGCAGTTCTTC	CSADGLAGGGEQFF
TRBV5-1	few	NA	TRBJ2-1	TGCGCCAGCAGCTTGACCGGGAACCCATACAATGAGCAGTTCTTC	CASSLTGNPYNEQFF
TRBV12-3/TRBV12-4	many	NA	TRBJ1-5	TGTGCCAGCAGCCTGAGGGGGCCCCAGCATTTT	CASSLRGPQHF
TRBV6-5	many	TRBD1	TRBJ2-3	TGTGCCAGCAGTTACTCTGCGGACAGGGAGAGCACAGATACGCAGTATTTT	CASSYSADRESTDTQYF
TRBV30	few	NA	TRBJ1-4	TGTGCCTGGAAACGGCAGAATGAAAAACTGTTTTTT	CAWKRQNEKLFF
TRBV11-1	NA	TRBD1	TRBJ1-1	TGTGCCAGCAGCTTAGAGGGGACAGGAGTCACGGAAGCTTTCTTT	CASSLEGTGVTEAFF
TRBV24-1	NA	TRBD1	TRBJ2-1	TGTGCCACCAGTGATTTGGTGGAAGGGGGCGCGGATAATGAGCAGTTCTTC	CATSDLVEGGADNEQFF
TRBV30	few	NA	TRBJ2-5	TGTGCCTGGAGTGTAAGACTCGGCCAGGGTTGGGAGACCCAGTACTTC	CAWSVRLGQGWETQYF